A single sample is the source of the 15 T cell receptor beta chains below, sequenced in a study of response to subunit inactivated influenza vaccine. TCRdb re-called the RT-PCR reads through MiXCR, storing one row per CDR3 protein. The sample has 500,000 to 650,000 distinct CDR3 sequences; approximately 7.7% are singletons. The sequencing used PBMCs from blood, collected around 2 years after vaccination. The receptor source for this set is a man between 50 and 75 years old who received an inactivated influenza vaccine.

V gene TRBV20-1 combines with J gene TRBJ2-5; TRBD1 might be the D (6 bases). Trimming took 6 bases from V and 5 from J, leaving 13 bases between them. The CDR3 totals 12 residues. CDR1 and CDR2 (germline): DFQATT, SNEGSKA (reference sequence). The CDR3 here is CSAQGDWETQYF. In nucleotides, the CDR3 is TGCAGTGCACAGGGTGATTGGGAGACCCAGTACTTC.

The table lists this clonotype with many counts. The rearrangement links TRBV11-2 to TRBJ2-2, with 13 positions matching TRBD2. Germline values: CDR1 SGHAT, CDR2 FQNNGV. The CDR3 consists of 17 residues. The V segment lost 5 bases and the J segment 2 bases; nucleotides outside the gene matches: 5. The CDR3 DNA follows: TGTGCCAGCAGCGCGACTAGCGGGGGGTCTAACACCGGGGAGCTGTTTTTT. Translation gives CASSATSGGSNTGELFF.

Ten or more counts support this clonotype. CDR3 residues: CASSRDLREGETQYF. The CDR3, as DNA: TGTGCCAGCAGCCGAGACCTCCGGGAGGGAGAGACCCAGTACTTC. V gene TRBV6-1 combines with J gene TRBJ2-5, with 8 bases matching TRBD2. V was clipped by 6 bases and J by 4 bases; unmatched bases: 10. The CDR3 is 15 amino acids. Germline V gene lookup returns CDR1 MNHNS and CDR2 SASEGT.

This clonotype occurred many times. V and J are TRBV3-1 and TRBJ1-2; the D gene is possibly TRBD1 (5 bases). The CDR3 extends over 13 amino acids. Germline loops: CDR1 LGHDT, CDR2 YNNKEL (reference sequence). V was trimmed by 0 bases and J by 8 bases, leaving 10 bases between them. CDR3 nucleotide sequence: TGTGCCAGCAGCCAAGATGGAGGGGTCGGCTACACCTTC. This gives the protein CASSQDGGVGYTF. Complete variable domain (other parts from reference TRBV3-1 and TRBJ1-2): DTAVSQTPKYLVTQMGNDKSIKCEQNLGHDTMYWYKQDSKKFLKIMFSYNNKELIINETVPNRFSPKSPDKAHLNLHINSLELGDSAVYFCASSQDGGVGYTFGSGTRLTVV.

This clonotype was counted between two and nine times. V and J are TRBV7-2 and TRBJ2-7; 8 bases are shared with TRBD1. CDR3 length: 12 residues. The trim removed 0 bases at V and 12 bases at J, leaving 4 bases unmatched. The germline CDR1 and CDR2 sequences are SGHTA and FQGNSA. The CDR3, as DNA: TGTGCCAGCAGCTTAGCTGGGGACAGGTGGTACTTC. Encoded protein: CASSLAGDRWYF. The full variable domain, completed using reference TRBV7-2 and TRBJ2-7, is GAGVSQSPSNKVTEKGKDVELRCDPISGHTALYWYRQSLGQGLEFLIYFQGNSAPDKSGLPSDRFSAERTGGSVSTLTIQRTQQEDSAVYLCASSLAGDRWYFGPGTRLTVT.

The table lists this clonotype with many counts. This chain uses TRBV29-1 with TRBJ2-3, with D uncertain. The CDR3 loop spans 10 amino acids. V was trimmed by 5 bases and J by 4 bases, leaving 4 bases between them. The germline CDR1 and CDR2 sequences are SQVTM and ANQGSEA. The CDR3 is CSVRPDTQYF. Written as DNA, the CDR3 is TGCAGCGTTCGACCAGATACGCAGTATTTT.

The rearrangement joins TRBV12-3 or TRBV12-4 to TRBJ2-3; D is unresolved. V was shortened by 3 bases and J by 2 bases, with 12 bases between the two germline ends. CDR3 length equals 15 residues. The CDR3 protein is CASSLNMGFTDTQYF. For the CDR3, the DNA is TGTGCCAGCAGTTTGAACATGGGATTCACAGATACGCAGTATTTT.

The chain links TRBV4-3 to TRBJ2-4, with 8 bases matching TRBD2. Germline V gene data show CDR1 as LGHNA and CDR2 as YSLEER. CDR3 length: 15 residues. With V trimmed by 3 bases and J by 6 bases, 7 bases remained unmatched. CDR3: CASSQRGAGTNIQYF. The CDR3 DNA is TGCGCCAGCAGCCAGCGGGGGGCGGGAACAAACATTCAGTACTTC.

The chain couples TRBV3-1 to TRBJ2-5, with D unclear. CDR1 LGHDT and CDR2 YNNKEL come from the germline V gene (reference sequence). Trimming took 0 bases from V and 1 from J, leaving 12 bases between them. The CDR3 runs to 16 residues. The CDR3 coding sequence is TGTGCCAGCAGCCAAGATTTAAGGGCCCGCCAAGAGACCCAGTACTTC. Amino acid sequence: CASSQDLRARQETQYF.

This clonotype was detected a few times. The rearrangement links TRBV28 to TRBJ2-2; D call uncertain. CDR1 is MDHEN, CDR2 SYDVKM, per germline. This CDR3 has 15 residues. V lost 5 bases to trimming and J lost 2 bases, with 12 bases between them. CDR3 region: CASSPHIDNTGELFF. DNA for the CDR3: TGTGCCAGCAGTCCCCACATAGATAACACCGGGGAGCTGTTTTTT.

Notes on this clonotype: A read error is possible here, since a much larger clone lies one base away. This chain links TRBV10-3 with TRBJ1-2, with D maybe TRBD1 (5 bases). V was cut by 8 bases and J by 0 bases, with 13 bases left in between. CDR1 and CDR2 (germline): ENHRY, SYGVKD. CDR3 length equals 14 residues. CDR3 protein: CAIGGDQSNYGYTF. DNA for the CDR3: TGTGCCATCGGTGGGGACCAGTCTAACTATGGCTACACCTTC.

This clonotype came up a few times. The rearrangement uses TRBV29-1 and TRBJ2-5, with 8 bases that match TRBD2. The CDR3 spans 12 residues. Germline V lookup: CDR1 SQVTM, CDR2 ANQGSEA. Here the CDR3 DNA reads TGCGCGGGGGGCAGGGCTCAAGAGACCCAGTACTTC. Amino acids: CAGGRAQETQYF.

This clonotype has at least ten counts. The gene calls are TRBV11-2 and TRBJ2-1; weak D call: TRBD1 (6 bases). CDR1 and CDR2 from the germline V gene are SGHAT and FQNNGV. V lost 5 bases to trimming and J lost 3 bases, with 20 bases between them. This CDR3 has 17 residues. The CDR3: CASSPWLWQGNYNEQFF. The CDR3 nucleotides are TGTGCCAGCAGCCCGTGGCTGTGGCAGGGGAACTACAATGAGCAGTTCTTC.

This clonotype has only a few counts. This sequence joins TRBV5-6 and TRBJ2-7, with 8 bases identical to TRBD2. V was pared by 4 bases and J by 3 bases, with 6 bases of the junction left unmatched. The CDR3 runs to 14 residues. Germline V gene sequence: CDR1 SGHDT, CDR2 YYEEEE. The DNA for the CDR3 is TGTGCCAGCAGCCCACTAGCGGAGATCTACGAGCAGTACTTC. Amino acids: CASSPLAEIYEQYF.

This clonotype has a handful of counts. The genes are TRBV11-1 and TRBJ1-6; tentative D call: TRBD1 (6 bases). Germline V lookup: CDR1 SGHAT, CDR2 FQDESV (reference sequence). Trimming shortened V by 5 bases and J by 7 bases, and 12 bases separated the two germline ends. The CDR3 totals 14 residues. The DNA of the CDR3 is TGTGCCAGCAGCCTGATGGACAGAAATTCACCCCTCCACTTT. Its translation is CASSLMDRNSPLHF. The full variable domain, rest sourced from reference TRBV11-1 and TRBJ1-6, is EAEVAQSPRYKITEKSQAVAFWCDPISGHATLYWYRQILGQGPELLVQFQDESVVDDSQLPKDRFSAERLKGVDSTLKIQPAELGDSAMYLCASSLMDRNSPLHFGNGTRLTVT.